Sequencing of this T cell receptor beta chain was carried out in a study of graft-versus-host responses after intestinal transplantation listed by TCRdb under 2021. Background for the entire study: The transplants that recipients received were multivisceral, liver-intestinal, or isolated intestinal. The cohort enrolled some 25 intestinal transplant recipients including one retransplant, and a few patients lacking pretransplant specimens were excluded. Samples from three later patients were sequenced in-house on an Illumina MiSeq with MiXCR processing rather than by the commercial service. Bulk TCR-beta CDR3 sequencing was used to track graft-versus-host and host-versus-graft alloreactive T cell clones in the graft, circulation and bone marrow after intestinal transplantation. Alloreactive clones were identified by sequencing pre-transplant mixed lymphocyte reaction products and comparing these products with unstimulated pre-transplant donor and recipient T cells. Every recipient was given anti-thymocyte globulin induction, followed by about three years of maintenance tacrolimus and steroids. A peak of at least 4% donor T cells among recipient peripheral blood mononuclear cells was the definition used for donor T cell macrochimerism. General findings and caveats noted by the study authors: Early after transplant, peak levels of circulating GvH clones were found to be associated with declines in HvG clones. GvH clones turned up in recipient bone marrow, with some appearing earlier in ileal mucosa or blood, a pattern consistent with an intestinal mucosal origin. Patients with donor T cell macrochimerism had high GvH to HvG T cell clonal ratios in their allografts. The conclusions were limited by the relatively low number and heterogeneity of the intestinal transplant patients.

Read against the paper, the sample's time point label means: cells obtained before transplantation from donor or recipient. CD3+CD4+ and CD3+CD8+ populations were FACS-sorted from unstimulated pre-transplant donor and recipient cells taken from spleen or lymph nodes. Libraries were prepared through the immunoSEQ multiplex PCR assay. For most patients, genomic DNA was isolated using the Qiagen DNeasy Blood and Tissue Kit and was shipped frozen to Adaptive Biotechnologies for TCR sequencing. Adaptive Biotechnologies carried out high-throughput TCR-beta CDR3 sequencing of genomic DNA for most patients. Processing in the source paper ran as follows. Adaptive's ImmunoSEQ software was the source of the TCR sequencing data for around 20 patients, while a few other patients were processed with MiXCR and VDJtools. CD4 versus CD8 sorting errors were corrected by removing sequences found in both subsets at a frequency ratio below 5:1. Because the origin of CDR3 nucleotide sequences shared between donor and recipient could not be assigned, those sequences were removed. To count as alloreactive, a clone needed at least 2-fold expansion over unstimulated cells and a minimum CFSE-low frequency of 0.002% (template counts) or 0.001% (read counts). A clone was considered mappable if detected in the sequenced pre-transplant spleen, lymph node, or MLR CFSE-low populations of the donor or recipient. The cumulative frequency of alloreactive clones was calculated as a percentage of all sequences, weighted by copy number. Entries here come from immuneACCESS through TCRdb and include only in-frame sequences with V and J called. Some clones fail to appear in such tables; in the studies checked, an unresolved V gene covers under half of the shortfall, and the cause of the remainder is unknown. V and J calls and clone size follow that table, whereas D and trimming were derived from the DNA. Here the sample has some 90,000 clones; roughly 92% occur a single time. Over 0.3% of the sample is held by the ten biggest clonotypes.

V was cut back by 5 bases and J by 2 bases, leaving a gap of 14 bases between them. Reading the germline V gene gives CDR1 SGHNT and CDR2 YENEEA. The CDR3 covers 15 residues, taking in both the cysteine and the phenylalanine. The kept DNA is CDR3 alone, 45 bases in frame from the first base. Concerning this clone: Its recognized antigen is unknown. The input lacks base qualities; no much larger clone sits a single base away.

The sequence links TRBV11-3 to TRBJ2-3; tentative D gene TRBD1, with 6 bases matching. The sequence was collected from a human donor who received an intestinal transplant. Sequencing used unstimulated CD4+ T cells sorted from spleen or lymph node cells, obtained before intestinal transplant. The DNA is TGTGCCAGCAGCCTCAGGGGTGCAAACACAGATACGCAGTATTTT. This sequence encodes CASSLRGANTDTQYF.